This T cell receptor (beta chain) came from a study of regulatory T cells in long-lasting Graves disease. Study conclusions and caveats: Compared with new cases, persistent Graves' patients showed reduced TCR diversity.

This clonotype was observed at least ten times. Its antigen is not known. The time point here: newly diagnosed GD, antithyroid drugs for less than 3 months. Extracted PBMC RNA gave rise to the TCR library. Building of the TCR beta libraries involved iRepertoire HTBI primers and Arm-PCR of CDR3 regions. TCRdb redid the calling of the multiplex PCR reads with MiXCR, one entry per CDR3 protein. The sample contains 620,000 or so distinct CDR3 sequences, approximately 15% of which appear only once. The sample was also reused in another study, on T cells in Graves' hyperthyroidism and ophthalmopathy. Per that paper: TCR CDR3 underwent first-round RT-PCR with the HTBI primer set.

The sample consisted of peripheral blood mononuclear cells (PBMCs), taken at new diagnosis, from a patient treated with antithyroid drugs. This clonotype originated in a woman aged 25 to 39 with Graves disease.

CDR3 sequence reads: CASRTSGANEKLFF. The CDR3 DNA follows: TGTGCCAGCAGAACGTCCGGGGCAAATGAAAAACTGTTTTTT. The chain couples TRBV2 to TRBJ1-4; maybe TRBD1 (5 bases). Trimming left V 6 bases short and J 5 bases short, with 13 bases between. Germline CDR1 reads SNHLY; CDR2 reads FYNNEI. This CDR3 contains 14 residues. The whole variable domain, remainder taken from reference TRBV2 and TRBJ1-4, is EPEVTQTPSHQVTQMGQEVILRCVPISNHLYFYWYRQILGQKVEFLVSFYNNEISEKSEIFDDQFSVERPDGSNFTLKIRSTKLEDSAMYFCASRTSGANEKLFFGSGTQLSVL.